These 25 T cell receptor beta chains originate from one sample sequenced in a study of blood T cell repertoires in COVID-19. The table came from immunoSEQ multiplex PCR; TCRdb's copy has only in-frame clones and leaves some out. The repertoire holds about 240,000 clones, around 83% seen once, with roughly 2% in the top ten. The sample consisted of peripheral blood. The receptors shown here come from a man under 40 who had recovered from COVID-19.

The chain employs TRBV6-5 and TRBJ1-4, with 8 bases identical to TRBD1. Germline trimming cut 6 bases from V and 8 bases from J; bases unmatched to any gene: 8. The CDR3 contains 14 residues. The germline CDR1 and CDR2 sequences are MNHEY and SVGAGI. CDR3 nucleotides: TGTGCCAGCAGAGGACAGGGCCAGAGGGAAAAACTGTTTTTT. It translates to CASRGQGQREKLFF.

The J gene is TRBJ1-6, the V gene TRBV5-4, with 10 positions matching TRBD1. This CDR3 region has 17 residues. Germline CDR1 reads SGHNT; CDR2 reads YYREEE (reference sequence). The J segment lost 6 bases and the V segment lost 3 bases, leaving 9 bases of the junction unmatched. CDR3 protein: CASSSKRGTGANSPLHF. Written as DNA, the CDR3 is TGTGCCAGCAGCTCCAAGCGCGGGACAGGGGCTAATTCACCCCTCCACTTT.

The chain combines TRBV7-8 with TRBJ1-3; D may be TRBD1 (5 bases). In germline, CDR1 is SGHVS, CDR2 FQNEAQ. This CDR3 has 15 amino acids. Trimming left V 5 bases short and J 9 bases short, with 20 bases between. CDR3 protein: CASSLSWEGYSTIYF. The CDR3 bases are TGTGCCAGCAGCCTATCCTGGGAGGGGTACTCCACCATATATTTT. The full variable domain, its missing parts supplied by reference TRBV7-8 and TRBJ1-3, is GAGVSQSPRYKVAKRGQDVALRCDPISGHVSLFWYQQALGQGPEFLTYFQNEAQLDKSGLPSDRFFAERPEGSVSTLKIQRTQQEDSAVYLCASSLSWEGYSTIYFGEGSWLTVV.

This clone showed up just once. The CDR3 nucleotides read TGTGCCAGTACCGCCGGGGGGGTTCTGGAAAAACTGTTTTTT. Its translation is CASTAGGVLEKLFF. The rearrangement joins TRBV19 to TRBJ1-4, with a weak D call TRBD1 (5 bases). The CDR3 length is 14 residues. V was shortened by 7 bases and J by 8 bases, with 17 bases between the two germline ends. From germline, CDR1 is LNHDA and CDR2 SQIVND (reference sequence).

This chain uses TRBV2 with TRBJ1-5; 9 bases are shared with TRBD1. V was pared by 6 bases and J by 6 bases, with 6 bases of the junction left unmatched. Germline V CDR1 and CDR2: SNHLY, FYNNEI. The CDR3 totals 14 residues. CDR3 loop: CASSPTGGSQPQHF. CDR3 nucleotides: TGTGCCAGCAGCCCGACAGGGGGTTCTCAGCCCCAGCATTTT.

The rearrangement links TRBV12-3 or TRBV12-4 to TRBJ2-1; D might be TRBD2 (5 bases). The CDR3 sequence is 12 residues long. With 8 bases removed from V and 6 bases from J, the gap between germline ends came to 11 bases. The CDR3 region has the DNA TGTGCCAGCTTAGGGAGACGCAATGAGCAGTTCTTC. It codes for CASLGRRNEQFF.

The chain joins TRBV2 to TRBJ1-4; no clear D gene. The CDR3 extends over 12 amino acids. Germline lookup yields CDR1 SNHLY and CDR2 FYNNEI. Trimming removed 8 bases at V and 4 bases at J, with 8 bases between. In nucleotides, the CDR3 is TGTGCCAGCTATGGAGTTAATGAAAAACTGTTTTTT. Protein sequence: CASYGVNEKLFF.

The V and J genes are TRBV6-5 and TRBJ2-1, with 8 bases identical to TRBD2. The CDR3 length is 13 residues. Trimming took 6 bases from V and 4 from J; bases not matched to a gene: 2. Germline-derived CDR1 and CDR2 are MNHEY and SVGAGI. CDR3 sequence reads: CASRLADYNEQFF. The CDR3 coding sequence is TGTGCCAGCAGACTAGCGGATTACAATGAGCAGTTCTTC.

The rearrangement links TRBV19 to TRBJ1-5; D is ambiguous. Germline assignment: CDR1 LNHDA and CDR2 SQIVND (reference sequence). This CDR3 spans 14 amino acids. V was pared by 3 bases and J by 7 bases, with 13 bases between. The CDR3 region has the DNA TGTGCCAGTAGTATTCACGGAGTTGGGCAGCCCCAGCATTTT. As protein: CASSIHGVGQPQHF.

The genes are TRBV6-1 and TRBJ1-2; tentatively, D is TRBD1 (6 bases). Trimming shortened V by 2 bases and J by 6 bases, and 10 bases separated the two germline ends. Looked up from germline, CDR1 is MNHNS and CDR2 is SASEGT. This CDR3 spans 13 amino acids. The CDR3 DNA is TGTGCCAGCAGTGAATCCCAGGGGAATGGCTACACCTTC. This gives the protein CASSESQGNGYTF.

This clone came up a few times. The chain uses TRBV11-2 and TRBJ2-6; perhaps TRBD2 as D (5 bases). Germline assignment: CDR1 SGHAT and CDR2 FQNNGV. Trimming stripped 1 base from V and 4 bases from J, with 8 bases between. The CDR3 has 15 residues. CDR3 coding DNA: TGTGCCAGCAGCTTAGCGGGGAACGGGGCCAACGTCCTGACTTTC. Translation: CASSLAGNGANVLTF.

The V and J genes are TRBV5-4 and TRBJ2-5, with 7 positions matching TRBD2. Germline lookup yields CDR1 SGHNT and CDR2 YYREEE (reference sequence). J gave up 2 bases and V 3 bases, and 10 bases lay outside the gene matches. The CDR3 has 16 amino acids. The DNA for the CDR3 is TGTGCCAGCAGCTCCGATCCGGGACTAAAACAAGAGACCCAGTACTTC. The encoded protein is CASSSDPGLKQETQYF.

The V call is TRBV5-4, the J call TRBJ2-3, with TRBD2 identical over 7 bases. With 1 base clipped from V and 0 bases from J, the junction kept 5 bases outside the gene matches. There are 16 residues in the CDR3. CDR1 and CDR2 (germline): SGHNT, YYREEE (reference sequence). This CDR3 reads CASSLFGGGSTDTQYF. CDR3 nucleotide sequence: TGTGCCAGCAGCTTGTTCGGCGGGGGAAGCACAGATACGCAGTATTTT.

In its sample, this clone was seen once. V usage is TRBV11-2 and J usage is TRBJ2-7; possibly TRBD2 for D (6 bases). V lost 5 bases and J lost 2, with 22 bases in between. Germline V gene sequence: CDR1 SGHAT, CDR2 FQNNGV. CDR3 length: 17 amino acids. CDR3 bases: TGTGCCAGCAGCCTTAGAGGCGGGGCAGATCCCACCTACGAGCAGTACGTC. Translation: CASSLRGGADPTYEQYV.

The chain employs TRBV5-1 and TRBJ1-2; weak D call: TRBD1 (6 bases). The CDR3 runs 14 residues. Per the germline V gene, CDR1 is SGHRS and CDR2 is YFSETQ. V was trimmed by 2 bases and J by 5 bases, leaving 13 bases between them. The CDR3 sequence: CASSLGQGLYGYTF. The DNA of the CDR3 is TGCGCCAGCAGCTTAGGGCAGGGGCTGTATGGCTACACCTTC.

This chain links TRBV7-3 with TRBJ1-6, with 7 positions matching TRBD1. The CDR3 sequence is 15 residues long. Germline V gene lookup returns CDR1 SGHTA and CDR2 FQGTGA. J was trimmed by 7 bases and V by 1 base; bases with no gene match: 4. CDR3 protein: CASSLNRGGNSPLHF. CDR3 DNA: TGTGCCAGCAGCTTAAACAGGGGTGGGAATTCACCCCTCCACTTT.

The genes are TRBV7-8 and TRBJ2-4, with D possibly matching TRBD2 (6 bases). From germline, CDR1 is SGHVS and CDR2 FQNEAQ. This CDR3 has 14 amino acids. V was cut by 1 base and J by 7 bases, with 11 bases left in between. The CDR3 bases are TGTGCCAGCAGCTTAGGGGACTCCGGGAACATTCAGTACTTC. Translating gives CASSLGDSGNIQYF. Based on the CDR3 plus reference TRBV7-8 and TRBJ2-4, the full variable domain is GAGVSQSPRYKVAKRGQDVALRCDPISGHVSLFWYQQALGQGPEFLTYFQNEAQLDKSGLPSDRFFAERPEGSVSTLKIQRTQQEDSAVYLCASSLGDSGNIQYFGAGTRLSVL.

This clone was picked up a small number of times. The rearrangement joins TRBV9 to TRBJ1-2, with D unresolved. Trimming removed 4 bases from V and 3 bases from J, with 10 bases in between. CDR1 is SGDLS and CDR2 is YYNGEE in the germline V gene. The CDR3 length is 13 residues. This CDR3 is CASSPREHYGYTF. CDR3 bases: TGTGCCAGCAGCCCTCGAGAACACTATGGCTACACCTTC.

The rearrangement joins TRBV7-9 to TRBJ2-5; 7 bases are shared with TRBD2. Germline V CDR1 and CDR2: SEHNR, FQNEAQ (reference sequence). With V trimmed by 5 bases and J by 10 bases, 13 bases remained unmatched. The CDR3 spans 14 residues. Here the CDR3 DNA reads TGTGCCAGCAGCATGAATGAGCGGGGCCGAGGCCAGTACTTC. Its protein product is CASSMNERGRGQYF.

This rearrangement joins TRBV2 to TRBJ2-1, with TRBD2 as a possible D gene (5 bases). The CDR3 is made up of 14 amino acids. Trimming left V 6 bases short and J 10 bases short, with 19 bases between. In germline, CDR1 is SNHLY, CDR2 FYNNEI. The chain's CDR3 is CASRRTGVQLEQFF. Here the CDR3 DNA reads TGTGCCAGCAGGCGGACTGGGGTACAATTAGAGCAGTTCTTC. The complete variable domain, with remaining parts taken from reference TRBV2 and TRBJ2-1, reads EPEVTQTPSHQVTQMGQEVILRCVPISNHLYFYWYRQILGQKVEFLVSFYNNEISEKSEIFDDQFSVERPDGSNFTLKIRSTKLEDSAMYFCASRRTGVQLEQFFGPGTRLTVL.

CDR3 DNA: TGTGCCAGCAGTGCCCCCACTGGACAGGGCGGAGAGACCCAGTACTTC. It is translated as CASSAPTGQGGETQYF. The V call is TRBV2, the J call TRBJ2-5; 8 nucleotides agree with TRBD1. Germline trimming cut 4 bases from V and 4 bases from J; bases unmatched to any gene: 11. The CDR3 contains 16 residues. Germline loops: CDR1 SNHLY, CDR2 FYNNEI. Supplemented by reference TRBV2 and TRBJ2-5, the full variable domain reads EPEVTQTPSHQVTQMGQEVILRCVPISNHLYFYWYRQILGQKVEFLVSFYNNEISEKSEIFDDQFSVERPDGSNFTLKIRSTKLEDSAMYFCASSAPTGQGGETQYFGPGTRLLVL.

Only one count was recorded for this clone. One end of the junction is discordant with germline, which a read error may explain. The chain links TRBV5-1 to TRBJ2-3; perhaps TRBD2 as D (7 bases). The CDR3 consists of 15 residues. Per the germline V gene, CDR1 is SGHRS and CDR2 is YFSETQ. The CDR3 nucleotides are TGCGCCAGCAGCAGGGGGGGACCCAGCACGGATACGCAGTATTTT. This gives the protein CASSRGGPSTDTQYF.

The rearrangement links TRBV19 to TRBJ2-3; TRBD2 matches at 9 bases. Trimming at V came to 7 bases and at J to 1 base, leaving 6 bases not matched to a gene. The length of the CDR3 is 15 residues. The germline CDR1 and CDR2 sequences are LNHDA and SQIVND (reference sequence). Written as DNA, the CDR3 is TGTGCCAGTAACGAGTTAGCGGGGGGCACAGATACGCAGTATTTT. It codes for CASNELAGGTDTQYF.

This chain uses TRBV18 with TRBJ2-7, with D tentatively TRBD2 (6 bases). V shed 6 bases and J shed 3 bases, with 21 bases lying between them. CDR1 and CDR2 (germline): KGHSH, LQKENI. The CDR3 extends over 16 amino acids. CDR3 protein: CASSRFELAPDYEQYF. In DNA, the CDR3 is TGTGCCAGCTCTCGGTTCGAACTAGCCCCCGACTACGAGCAGTACTTC.

CDR3 sequence reads: CASTPGSNTDTQYF. The CDR3 DNA follows: TGTGCCAGCACCCCGGGTTCGAACACAGATACGCAGTATTTT. The chain has TRBV5-4 and TRBJ2-3; D is uncertain. CDR1 and CDR2 (germline): SGHNT, YYREEE (reference sequence). This CDR3 contains 14 residues. The V end lost 6 bases, the J end lost 2 bases, and 13 bases lay between the germline ends. The variable domain in full, with the rest retrieved from reference TRBV5-4 and TRBJ2-3, is ETGVTQSPTHLIKTRGQQVTLRCSSQSGHNTVSWYQQALGQGPQFIFQYYREEENGRGNFPPRFSGLQFPNYSSELNVNALELDDSALYLCASTPGSNTDTQYFGPGTRLTVL.